The present T cell receptor beta chain was sequenced within a study of neurological immune-mediated disorders. V was pared by 5 bases and J by 3 bases, with 23 bases between. The CDR3 runs 17 residues. Germline values: CDR1 DFQATT, CDR2 SNEGSKA (reference sequence). The cDNA came from 5'RACE, which used 10-nucleotide random UMIs. Each CDR3 protein gets one entry after TCRdb re-called the 5' RACE reads with MiXCR. The table includes over 70,000 distinct CDR3 sequences, about 9.4% detected once. This clonotype showed up many times. As for time point: longitudinal time-point 1 (baseline). The receptor was derived from a young man in good health. Sequencing was carried out using PBMCs. V is TRBV20-1 and J is TRBJ2-4, with D perhaps TRBD2 (6 bases). This chain's CDR3 is CSADSIGWGDHKNIQYF. CDR3 bases: TGCAGTGCTGATAGTATCGGTTGGGGGGACCACAAAAACATTCAGTACTTC.